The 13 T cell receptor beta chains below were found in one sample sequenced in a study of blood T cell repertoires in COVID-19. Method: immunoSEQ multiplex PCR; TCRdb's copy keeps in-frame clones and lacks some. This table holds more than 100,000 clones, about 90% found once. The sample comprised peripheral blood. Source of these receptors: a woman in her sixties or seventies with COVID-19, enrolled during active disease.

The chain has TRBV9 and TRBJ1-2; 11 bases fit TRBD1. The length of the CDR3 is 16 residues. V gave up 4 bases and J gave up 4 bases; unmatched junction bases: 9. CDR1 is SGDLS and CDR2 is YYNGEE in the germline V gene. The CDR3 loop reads CASSPPGTGGGYGYTF. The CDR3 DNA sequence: TGTGCCAGCAGCCCCCCCGGGACAGGGGGAGGCTATGGCTACACCTTC.

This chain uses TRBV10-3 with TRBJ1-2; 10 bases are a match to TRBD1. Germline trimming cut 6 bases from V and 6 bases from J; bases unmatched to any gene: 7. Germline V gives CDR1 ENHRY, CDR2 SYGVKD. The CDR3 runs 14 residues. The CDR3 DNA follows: TGTGCCATCAGCCCGGGACAGGGGCACCATGGCTACACCTTC. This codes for CAISPGQGHHGYTF.

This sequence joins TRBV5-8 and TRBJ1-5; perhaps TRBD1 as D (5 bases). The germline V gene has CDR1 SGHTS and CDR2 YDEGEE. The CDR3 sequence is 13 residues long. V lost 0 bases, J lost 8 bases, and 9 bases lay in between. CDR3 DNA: TGTGCCAGCAGCTTGGGCGGGGCGAAGCCCCAGCATTTT. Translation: CASSLGGAKPQHF.

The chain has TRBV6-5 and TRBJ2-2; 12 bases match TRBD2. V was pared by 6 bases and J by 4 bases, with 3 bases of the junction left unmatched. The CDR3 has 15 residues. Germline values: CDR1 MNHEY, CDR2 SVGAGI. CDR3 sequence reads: CASSSSGGVTGELFF. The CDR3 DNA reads TGTGCCAGCAGCTCTAGCGGGGGGGTCACCGGGGAGCTGTTTTTT.

CDR3 in DNA: TGTGCCAGCAGCTTAGGATCAGGGGGCTTTACTGAAGCTTTCTTT. This translates into CASSLGSGGFTEAFF. The V call is TRBV7-8, the J call TRBJ1-1; 8 bases align to TRBD1. The trim removed 1 base at V and 5 bases at J, leaving 6 bases unmatched. The germline gives CDR1 SGHVS, CDR2 FQNEAQ. The CDR3 loop spans 15 amino acids.

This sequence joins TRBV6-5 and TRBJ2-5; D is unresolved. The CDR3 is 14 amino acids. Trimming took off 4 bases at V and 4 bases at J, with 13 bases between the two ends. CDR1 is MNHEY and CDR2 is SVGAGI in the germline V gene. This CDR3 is CASSSGLTGETQYF. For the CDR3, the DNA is TGTGCCAGCAGTTCTGGGTTGACGGGAGAGACCCAGTACTTC.

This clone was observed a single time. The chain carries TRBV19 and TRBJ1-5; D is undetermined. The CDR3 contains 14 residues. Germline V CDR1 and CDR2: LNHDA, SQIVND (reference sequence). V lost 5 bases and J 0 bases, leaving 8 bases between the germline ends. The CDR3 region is CASSETYSNQPQHF. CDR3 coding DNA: TGTGCCAGTAGTGAGACTTATAGCAATCAGCCCCAGCATTTT.

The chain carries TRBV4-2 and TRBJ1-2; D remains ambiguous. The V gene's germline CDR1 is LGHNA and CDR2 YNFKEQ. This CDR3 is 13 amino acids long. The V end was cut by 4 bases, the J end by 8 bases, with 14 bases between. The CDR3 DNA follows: TGTGCCAGCAGCCCTGGTCCTGGAGAGGGCTACACCTTC. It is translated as CASSPGPGEGYTF.

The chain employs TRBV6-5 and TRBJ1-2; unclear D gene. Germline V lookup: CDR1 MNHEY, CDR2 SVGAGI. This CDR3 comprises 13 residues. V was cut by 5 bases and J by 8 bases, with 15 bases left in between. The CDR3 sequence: CASSPSSSGGYTF. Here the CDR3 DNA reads TGTGCCAGCAGTCCAAGTAGTTCGGGGGGCTACACCTTC.

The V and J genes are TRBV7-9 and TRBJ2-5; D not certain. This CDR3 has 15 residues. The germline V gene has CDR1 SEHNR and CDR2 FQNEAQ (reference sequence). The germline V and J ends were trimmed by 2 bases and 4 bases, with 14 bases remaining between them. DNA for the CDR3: TGTGCCAGCAGCTTACCCCTCGATGGCGGAGAGACCCAGTACTTC. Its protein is CASSLPLDGGETQYF.

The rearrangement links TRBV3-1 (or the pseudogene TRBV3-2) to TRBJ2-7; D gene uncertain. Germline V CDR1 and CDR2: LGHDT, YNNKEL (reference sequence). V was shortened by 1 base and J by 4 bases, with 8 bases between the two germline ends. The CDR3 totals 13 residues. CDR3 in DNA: TGTGCCAGCAGCCAAGTCGCGGATTACGAGCAGTACTTC. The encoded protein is CASSQVADYEQYF.

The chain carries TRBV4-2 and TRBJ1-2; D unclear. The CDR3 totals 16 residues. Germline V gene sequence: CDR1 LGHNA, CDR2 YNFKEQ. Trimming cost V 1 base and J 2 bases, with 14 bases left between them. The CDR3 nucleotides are TGTGCCAGCAGCCAAGGGGTGAGACGCGGGAACTATGGCTACACCTTC. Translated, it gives CASSQGVRRGNYGYTF.

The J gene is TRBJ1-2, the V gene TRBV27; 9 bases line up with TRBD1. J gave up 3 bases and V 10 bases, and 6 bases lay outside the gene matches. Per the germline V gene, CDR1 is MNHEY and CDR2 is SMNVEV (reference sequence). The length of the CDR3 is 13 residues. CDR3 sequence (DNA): TGTGCCACCGTCACAGGGGGCGACTATGGCTACACCTTC. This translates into CATVTGGDYGYTF.